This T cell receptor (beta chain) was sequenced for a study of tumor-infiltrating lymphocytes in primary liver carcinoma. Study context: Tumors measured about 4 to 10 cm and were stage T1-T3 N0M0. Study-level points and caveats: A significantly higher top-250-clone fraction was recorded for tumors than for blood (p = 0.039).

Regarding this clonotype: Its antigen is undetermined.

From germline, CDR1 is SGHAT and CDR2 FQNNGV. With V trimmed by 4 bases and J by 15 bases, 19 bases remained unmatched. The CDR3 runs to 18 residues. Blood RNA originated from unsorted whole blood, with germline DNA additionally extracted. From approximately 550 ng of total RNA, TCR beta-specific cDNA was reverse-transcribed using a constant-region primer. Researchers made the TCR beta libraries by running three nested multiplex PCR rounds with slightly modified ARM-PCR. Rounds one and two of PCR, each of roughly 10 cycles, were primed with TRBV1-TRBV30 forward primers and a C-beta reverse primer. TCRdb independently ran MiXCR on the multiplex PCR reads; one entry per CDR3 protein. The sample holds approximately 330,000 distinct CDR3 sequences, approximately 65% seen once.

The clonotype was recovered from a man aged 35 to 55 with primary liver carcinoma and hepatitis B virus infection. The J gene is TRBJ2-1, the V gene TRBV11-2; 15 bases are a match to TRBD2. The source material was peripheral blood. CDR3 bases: TGTGCCAGCAGCTCACTAGGACTAGCGGGAGGGCGGTGCAATGAGTGGTTCTTC. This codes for CASSSLGLAGGRCNEWFF.